The 20 T cell receptor beta chains presented below share a single source sample, sequenced in a study of OX40 agonist ivuxolimab in advanced cancers. The repertoire was sequenced with immunoSEQ multiplex PCR; TCRdb's copy has only in-frame clones and lacks some. The sample lists fewer than 100,000 clones; approximately 80% were seen once. This specimen was CD4+ or CD8+ T cells sorted from blood, taken in a trial of the OX40 agonist ivuxolimab. These receptors were taken from an adult with an advanced solid tumor such as melanoma, head and neck, liver or kidney cancer.

The chain links TRBV19 to TRBJ1-1; a weak D match, TRBD1 (6 bases). Germline lookup yields CDR1 LNHDA and CDR2 SQIVND (reference sequence). V dropped 5 bases and J dropped 13 bases, with 23 bases sitting between them. The CDR3 loop spans 14 amino acids. The CDR3, as DNA: TGTGCCAGTAGTTCGAGGACAGAGGGAGGGAAGCTTTTCTTT. Translation: CASSSRTEGGKLFF.

The chain recombines TRBV7-2 with TRBJ1-1, with D possibly TRBD1 on 5 matching bases. The ends were cut back, 6 bases at V and 4 bases at J, with 12 bases in the middle. Germline V gene lookup returns CDR1 SGHTA and CDR2 FQGNSA. The CDR3 totals 13 residues. The CDR3 sequence is CASRKTGFTEAFF. Written as DNA, the CDR3 is TGTGCCAGCAGAAAAACAGGTTTCACTGAAGCTTTCTTT.

This clone appeared once. CDR3 DNA sequence: TGTGCCAGCAGTTTTTGGGTCCAGGCAGATACGCAGTATTTT. Residues: CASSFWVQADTQYF. V is TRBV27 and J is TRBJ2-3, with no clear D. Per the germline V gene, CDR1 is MNHEY and CDR2 is SMNVEV (reference sequence). The CDR3 loop spans 14 amino acids. The V gene lost 3 bases and the J gene lost 4 bases, with 11 bases spanning the gap.

For this clone: The sample contains more than one DNA sequence encoding this CDR3. The V call is TRBV9, the J call TRBJ2-1; the D gene could be TRBD1 or TRBD2 (6 bases each). V lost 0 bases, J lost 3 bases, and 10 bases lay in between. Germline V CDR1 and CDR2: SGDLS, YYNGEE. This CDR3 is built from 15 residues. CDR3 amino acids: CASSVGRGSYNEQFF. The CDR3 DNA reads as TGTGCCAGCAGCGTAGGGAGGGGGAGCTACAATGAGCAGTTCTTC.

This chain uses TRBV6-1 with TRBJ2-7, with D perhaps given as TRBD1 or TRBD2 (5 bases each). This CDR3 contains 14 residues. Looked up from germline, CDR1 is MNHNS and CDR2 is SASEGT. The V and J ends lost 10 bases and 1 base respectively, with 17 bases between them. DNA for the CDR3: TGTGCCACCCGGGATGCCGGGGCTTCCTACGAGCAGTACTTC. Its protein product is CATRDAGASYEQYF.

This chain connects TRBV6-1 to TRBJ2-7; D is possibly TRBD2 (5 bases). This CDR3 has 13 amino acids. V was pared by 6 bases and J by 4 bases, with 13 bases between. The V gene's germline CDR1 is MNHNS and CDR2 SASEGT. This CDR3 is CASRLPSGYEQYF. DNA of the CDR3: TGTGCCAGCAGACTTCCTTCGGGATACGAGCAGTACTTC.

The chain has TRBV7-8 and TRBJ2-7; D is perhaps TRBD2 (6 bases). Germline-derived CDR1 and CDR2 are SGHVS and FQNEAQ. V was shortened by 5 bases and J by 4 bases, with 18 bases between the two germline ends. The CDR3 covers 15 residues. This chain's CDR3 is CASSPGSRTSYEQYF. In DNA, the CDR3 is TGTGCCAGCAGCCCCGGGAGCCGAACATCTTACGAGCAGTACTTC.

This chain joins TRBV7-2 and TRBJ2-1; 7 bases map to TRBD2. The J segment lost 5 bases and the V segment lost 5 bases, leaving 9 bases of the junction unmatched. The CDR3 has 15 residues. Per the germline V gene, CDR1 is SGHTA and CDR2 is FQGNSA. The chain's CDR3 is CASSPKGGSHNEQFF. The DNA of the CDR3 is TGTGCCAGCAGCCCCAAGGGCGGGAGCCACAATGAGCAGTTCTTC.

The V call is TRBV7-9, the J call TRBJ1-1; D ambiguous. The CDR3 covers 14 residues. In germline, CDR1 is SEHNR, CDR2 FQNEAQ (reference sequence). V was clipped by 4 bases and J by 1 base, with 10 bases between them. CDR3 nucleotides: TGTGCCAGCAGCTCCCCGAGTAGGAACACTGAAGCTTTCTTT. Amino acid sequence: CASSSPSRNTEAFF.

The rearrangement uses TRBV5-1 and TRBJ1-6; D unclear. Trimming cost V 4 bases and J 7 bases, with 15 bases left between them. Looked up from germline, CDR1 is SGHRS and CDR2 is YFSETQ. The CDR3 extends over 15 amino acids. The CDR3 nucleotides read TGCGCCAGCAGCGGCTCATGGTCCCAAAATTCACCCCTCCACTTT. Translation: CASSGSWSQNSPLHF.

This sequence joins TRBV5-5 and TRBJ1-1; D not resolved. The germline V gene encodes CDR1 SGHKS and CDR2 YYEKEE (reference sequence). The CDR3 has 13 residues. Trimming removed 1 base at V and 6 bases at J, with 10 bases between. DNA for the CDR3: TGTGCCAGCAGCTTGACGGTTGGGGCTGAAGCTTTCTTT. Translated: CASSLTVGAEAFF.

In DNA form, the CDR3 reads TGTGCCAGCAGTTTCCCGAACAGCTTGGGGGGCTACACCTTC. Translating it yields CASSFPNSLGGYTF. The chain uses TRBV28 and TRBJ1-2; D not resolved. CDR3 length: 14 amino acids. Germline CDR1 reads MDHEN; CDR2 reads SYDVKM. Trimming cost V 3 bases and J 8 bases, with 16 bases left between them.

This chain joins TRBV6-6 and TRBJ1-2, with a possible D match to TRBD1 (6 bases). Per the germline V gene, CDR1 is MNHNY and CDR2 is SVGAGI (reference sequence). The length of the CDR3 is 15 residues. Trimming removed 7 bases at V and 5 bases at J, with 20 bases between. The CDR3 DNA reads TGTGCCAGCAAGGGGGACTCGGGCCAATGGTATGGCTACACCTTC. Protein: CASKGDSGQWYGYTF.

The chain links TRBV7-3 to TRBJ1-5; no definite D call. Germline V gene lookup returns CDR1 SGHTA and CDR2 FQGTGA. The V end was cut by 5 bases, the J end by 4 bases, with 9 bases between. This CDR3 is built from 13 residues. The CDR3 bases are TGTGCCAGCAGCCGAGGAGCTAATCAGCCCCAGCATTTT. Amino acids: CASSRGANQPQHF. The full variable domain, with the rest looked up from reference TRBV7-3 and TRBJ1-5, is GAGVSQTPSNKVTEKGKYVELRCDPISGHTALYWYRQSLGQGPEFLIYFQGTGAADDSGLPNDRFFAVRPEGSVSTLKIQRTERGDSAVYLCASSRGANQPQHFGDGTRLSIL.

The CDR3 is CASTPRDGYTF. The CDR3 DNA follows: TGTGCCAGCACCCCAAGAGACGGCTACACCTTC. The chain joins TRBV2 to TRBJ1-2; the D is unclear. Germline V gives CDR1 SNHLY, CDR2 FYNNEI. V was trimmed by 7 bases and J by 8 bases, leaving 11 bases between them. The CDR3 has 11 amino acids.

V usage is TRBV7-2 and J usage is TRBJ1-3, with unresolved D. Trimming removed 1 base from V and 4 bases from J, with 8 bases in between. The CDR3 is made up of 14 amino acids. From germline, CDR1 is SGHTA and CDR2 FQGNSA. DNA of the CDR3: TGTGCCAGCAGCTTAGGCCCCAGGGGAAACACCATATATTTT. This translates into CASSLGPRGNTIYF.

The chain carries TRBV4-3 and TRBJ1-1; D is unresolved. V was cut by 1 base and J by 5 bases, with 17 bases left in between. Looked up from germline, CDR1 is LGHNA and CDR2 is YSLEER. This CDR3 comprises 16 residues. The chain's CDR3 is CASSQGRPIDVTEAFF. CDR3 nucleotide sequence: TGCGCCAGCAGCCAAGGCCGACCCATAGATGTTACTGAAGCTTTCTTT.

The rearrangement links TRBV27 to TRBJ2-7, with a weak D call TRBD1 (5 bases). The CDR3 spans 16 residues. Trimming took off 2 bases at V and 4 bases at J, with 18 bases between the two ends. CDR1 is MNHEY, CDR2 SMNVEV, per germline (reference sequence). CDR3 region: CASSLRGDSPWYEQYF. The CDR3 DNA sequence: TGTGCCAGCAGTTTAAGGGGTGACTCTCCGTGGTACGAGCAGTACTTC.

V gene TRBV5-1 combines with J gene TRBJ2-7; D call uncertain. Germline V CDR1 and CDR2: SGHRS, YFSETQ. V was cut by 1 base and J by 2 bases, with 16 bases left in between. The CDR3 contains 16 residues. The CDR3 nucleotides read TGCGCCAGCAGCTTGACTTCATTGAGCTCGACCTACGAGCAGTACTTC. This sequence encodes CASSLTSLSSTYEQYF.

The CDR3 DNA follows: TGCGCCAGCAAGGTTTGGTCCTCTGGGGCCAACGTCCTGACTTTC. Amino acids: CASKVWSSGANVLTF. This rearrangement joins TRBV5-1 to TRBJ2-6; the D is unclear. Germline CDR1 is SGHRS and CDR2 is YFSETQ. The CDR3 runs to 15 residues. V gave up 6 bases and J gave up 0 bases, with 10 bases separating them. The variable domain in full, with the rest retrieved from reference TRBV5-1 and TRBJ2-6, is KAGVTQTPRYLIKTRGQQVTLSCSPISGHRSVSWYQQTPGQGLQFLFEYFSETQRNKGNFPGRFSGRQFSNSRSEMNVSTLELGDSALYLCASKVWSSGANVLTFGAGSRLTVL.